The 28 T cell receptor beta chains in this list originate from one sample, sequenced in a study of control samples from healthy donors and cancer patients. Using immunoSEQ multiplex PCR, the repertoire was profiled, and TCRdb retains in-frame clones only, with some absent. In the table there are about 170,000 clones, roughly 89% of which are singletons. Material: blood. The source is a young man in good health.

The genes are TRBV2 and TRBJ1-2; 8 bases are a match to TRBD1. Germline CDR1 reads SNHLY; CDR2 reads FYNNEI. V gave up 6 bases and J gave up 8 bases; unmatched junction bases: 11. The CDR3 runs 14 residues. In DNA form, the CDR3 reads TGTGCCAGCAGAAGGGAGCAGGGGGCTCGAGGCTACACCTTC. Encoded protein: CASRREQGARGYTF.

The chain couples TRBV5-1 to TRBJ1-1; 7 positions match TRBD1. V was clipped by 3 bases and J by 0 bases; unmatched bases: 5. From germline, CDR1 is SGHRS and CDR2 YFSETQ. There are 15 residues in the CDR3. The CDR3 DNA sequence: TGCGCCAGCAGCTACGGGACAGTTATGAACACTGAAGCTTTCTTT. Amino acid sequence: CASSYGTVMNTEAFF.

The chain couples TRBV27 to TRBJ2-3, with 8 nucleotides matching TRBD2. With V trimmed by 6 bases and J by 0 bases, 8 bases remained unmatched. Per germline, CDR1 MNHEY and CDR2 SMNVEV (reference sequence). The CDR3 totals 16 residues. CDR3 sequence reads: CASSHFSGTSTDTQYF. The CDR3 coding sequence is TGTGCCAGCAGCCATTTTAGCGGGACTAGCACAGATACGCAGTATTTT.

The chain joins TRBV10-2 to TRBJ1-1; D is undetermined. This CDR3 region has 13 residues. V lost 3 bases and J 4 bases, leaving 9 bases between the germline ends. Germline V lookup: CDR1 WSHSY, CDR2 SAAADI. The CDR3 bases are TGCGCCAGCAGTGATGCGCGCGGCACTGAAGCTTTCTTT. It specifies CASSDARGTEAFF.

V gene TRBV5-8 combines with J gene TRBJ2-5; D ambiguous. The CDR3 covers 14 residues. CDR1 is SGHTS, CDR2 YDEGEE, per germline. V lost 0 bases and J 0 bases, leaving 6 bases between the germline ends. The CDR3 region has the DNA TGTGCCAGCAGCTTGGTTGAGTACCAAGAGACCCAGTACTTC. Its translation is CASSLVEYQETQYF.

The gene calls are TRBV7-9 and TRBJ2-3; 8 bases are shared with TRBD2. Germline V gives CDR1 SEHNR, CDR2 FQNEAQ (reference sequence). The CDR3 extends over 16 amino acids. V lost 6 bases to trimming and J lost 1 base; unmatched junction nucleotides: 9. The DNA of the CDR3 is TGTGCCAGCAGTCCCCAACTAGCGGAGCGCACAGATACGCAGTATTTT. Residues: CASSPQLAERTDTQYF.

J is TRBJ1-2 and V is TRBV6-6; D is uncertain. V lost 7 bases and J 2 bases, leaving 17 bases between the germline ends. This CDR3 comprises 15 residues. Germline lookup yields CDR1 MNHNY and CDR2 SVGAGI (reference sequence). In DNA form, the CDR3 reads TGTGCCAGCACCGCCGACCGGCTGGGGAACTATGGCTACACCTTC. It translates to CASTADRLGNYGYTF.

This rearrangement joins TRBV18 to TRBJ1-3; D ambiguous. Trimming pared 0 bases from V and 0 bases from J, leaving 9 bases between. CDR1 and CDR2 from the germline V gene are KGHSH and LQKENI. The CDR3 has 16 residues. The CDR3, as DNA: TGTGCCAGCTCACCACCTATTACAAGCTCTGGAAACACCATATATTTT. Protein sequence: CASSPPITSSGNTIYF. Full variable domain (remainder filled in from reference TRBV18 and TRBJ1-3): NAGVMQNPRHLVRRRGQEARLRCSPMKGHSHVYWYRQLPEEGLKFMVYLQKENIIDESGMPKERFSAEFPKEGPSILRIQQVVRGDSAAYFCASSPPITSSGNTIYFGEGSWLTVV.

This sequence joins TRBV29-1 and TRBJ2-3; the D call may be TRBD1 or TRBD2 (5 bases each). CDR3 size: 14 residues. The germline V gene encodes CDR1 SQVTM and CDR2 ANQGSEA. Trimming cost V 3 bases and J 0 bases, with 10 bases left between them. In nucleotides, the CDR3 is TGCAGCGTTGATAAGGGGAGTAGCACAGATACGCAGTATTTT. Protein sequence: CSVDKGSSTDTQYF.

This sequence joins TRBV12-5 and TRBJ2-5; D gene ambiguous. Trimming shortened V by 3 bases and J by 3 bases, and 2 bases separated the two germline ends. Germline lookup yields CDR1 LGHNT and CDR2 FRNRAP. The CDR3 totals 11 residues. The CDR3 DNA reads as TGTGCTAGTGGTTTTGAAGAGACCCAGTACTTC. Residues: CASGFEETQYF.

This chain joins TRBV7-3 and TRBJ2-1; D unclear. V lost 2 bases and J lost 0, with 8 bases in between. The CDR3 has 15 residues. Per germline, CDR1 SGHTA and CDR2 FQGTGA. CDR3 nucleotide sequence: TGTGCCAGCAGCTTATACGGATACTCCTACAATGAGCAGTTCTTC. This translates into CASSLYGYSYNEQFF.

The rearrangement uses TRBV19 and TRBJ2-3; TRBD1 or TRBD2 may be the D gene (6 bases each). Germline CDR1 LNHDA, CDR2 SQIVND (reference sequence). V was pared by 3 bases and J by 4 bases, with 20 bases between. This CDR3 spans 17 amino acids. CDR3 nucleotides: TGTGCCAGTAGTATGGGCCTGGGGGGCCACGAGGCAGATACGCAGTATTTT. The encoded protein is CASSMGLGGHEADTQYF.

This clone was counted once. The V gene is TRBV5-4, the J gene TRBJ1-1; 12 bases match TRBD1. The V and J ends lost 4 bases and 9 bases, in that order; junction bases with no gene match: 4. Germline V CDR1 and CDR2: SGHNT, YYREEE (reference sequence). CDR3 length: 13 amino acids. The CDR3 region has the DNA TGTGCCAGCAGCGCCGGGACAGGGGGCCAAGCTTTCTTT. Amino acid sequence: CASSAGTGGQAFF.

The CDR3: CASSRRQTNTEAFF. The CDR3 bases are TGTGCCAGCTCCCGTAGGCAGACGAACACTGAAGCTTTCTTT. The chain employs TRBV27 and TRBJ1-1, with unresolved D. This CDR3 is 14 amino acids long. Trimming left V 8 bases short and J 1 base short, with 14 bases between. In germline, CDR1 is MNHEY, CDR2 SMNVEV (reference sequence).

The chain combines TRBV12-3 or TRBV12-4 with TRBJ1-5, with D unresolved. V dropped 5 bases and J dropped 9 bases, with 11 bases sitting between them. CDR3 size: 12 residues. The CDR3 loop reads CASSPSSRPQHF. CDR3 nucleotide sequence: TGTGCCAGCAGTCCAAGCAGCAGGCCCCAGCATTTT.

The chain carries TRBV7-2 and TRBJ2-5; 8 nucleotides agree with TRBD1. Germline CDR1 and CDR2: SGHTA and FQGNSA. Trimming cost V 4 bases and J 3 bases; bases outside gene matches: 16. This CDR3 has 18 residues. The CDR3 protein is CASSYQGAPAGVKETQYF. As DNA, the CDR3 is TGTGCCAGCAGCTATCAGGGGGCGCCCGCCGGGGTCAAAGAGACCCAGTACTTC.

The V and J genes are TRBV6-2 or TRBV6-3 and TRBJ1-1; tentatively, D is TRBD1 (6 bases). The germline CDR1 and CDR2 sequences are MNHEY and SVGEGT. V was clipped by 5 bases and J by 1 base, with 11 bases between them. The CDR3 loop spans 14 amino acids. The CDR3 bases are TGTGCCAGCAGTCAACAGGGCGGGAACACTGAAGCTTTCTTT. It translates to CASSQQGGNTEAFF.

J is TRBJ2-3 and V is TRBV19; D is tentatively TRBD1 or TRBD2 (6 bases each). The CDR3 totals 17 residues. CDR1 and CDR2 (germline): LNHDA, SQIVND (reference sequence). V lost 3 bases and J lost 5, with 21 bases in between. DNA of the CDR3: TGTGCCAGTAGTATTTGGACCAGGGGAGGAGGGGGAGATACGCAGTATTTT. It specifies CASSIWTRGGGGDTQYF.

The chain couples TRBV5-1 to TRBJ1-1; D is unclear. Germline V lookup: CDR1 SGHRS, CDR2 YFSETQ. This CDR3 comprises 15 residues. Trimming removed 0 bases at V and 7 bases at J, with 16 bases between. This chain's CDR3 is CASSLAGPSSGEAFF. For the CDR3, the DNA is TGCGCCAGCAGCTTGGCTGGCCCTTCGTCCGGTGAAGCTTTCTTT.

This rearrangement joins TRBV28 to TRBJ1-2; D gene unclear. CDR3 size: 11 residues. V lost 7 bases to trimming and J lost 8 bases, with 11 bases between them. Germline CDR1 and CDR2: MDHEN and SYDVKM. CDR3 in DNA: TGTGCCAGCAAGTTCAGAGAGGGCTACACCTTC. It specifies CASKFREGYTF.

The chain employs TRBV18 and TRBJ2-2; possibly TRBD1 for D (6 bases). This CDR3 has 15 amino acids. The germline CDR1 and CDR2 sequences are KGHSH and LQKENI. Trimming took off 4 bases at V and 0 bases at J, with 9 bases between the two ends. The CDR3 sequence: CASSQGQPNTGELFF. The CDR3 nucleotides read TGTGCCAGCTCACAAGGACAGCCGAACACCGGGGAGCTGTTTTTT.

The chain has TRBV18 and TRBJ1-2; D possibly corresponds to TRBD1 (5 bases). This CDR3 has 15 residues. CDR1 is KGHSH, CDR2 LQKENI, per germline. V was cut by 3 bases and J by 6 bases, with 17 bases left in between. CDR3: CASSPQTGAQDGYTF. The CDR3 DNA reads TGTGCCAGCTCACCCCAAACTGGGGCCCAAGATGGCTACACCTTC.

The rearrangement joins TRBV30 to TRBJ1-5; possible D gene TRBD1, 5 bases. Trimming shortened V by 1 base and J by 1 base, and 8 bases separated the two germline ends. The CDR3 is 14 residues long. Germline CDR1 and CDR2: GTSNPN and SVGIG (reference sequence). CDR3 DNA sequence: TGTGCCTGGAGTGGGGGGACGAGCAATCAGCCCCAGCATTTT. Protein sequence: CAWSGGTSNQPQHF.

This clone has a handful of counts. This rearrangement joins TRBV6-6 to TRBJ1-3; no reliable D call. In germline, CDR1 is MNHNY, CDR2 SVGAGI (reference sequence). This CDR3 is built from 9 residues. V lost 10 bases and J lost 7, with 5 bases in between. The CDR3 loop is CATGNTIYF. The CDR3, as DNA: TGTGCCACCGGGAACACCATATATTTT.

The chain has TRBV6-6 and TRBJ2-1, with 8 bases identical to TRBD2. The length of the CDR3 is 15 residues. V dropped 6 bases and J dropped 0; count of bases not matched to a gene: 4. Germline V CDR1 and CDR2: MNHNY, SVGAGI (reference sequence). In nucleotides, the CDR3 is TGTGCCAGCAGCCCTAGCGGGCGCTCCTACAATGAGCAGTTCTTC. It translates to CASSPSGRSYNEQFF.

There are a few counts of this clone. The gene calls are TRBV4-2 and TRBJ1-5, with D possibly being TRBD1 (6 bases). The V gene lost 5 bases and the J gene lost 5 bases, with 13 bases spanning the gap. This CDR3 has 14 residues. The V gene's germline CDR1 is LGHNA and CDR2 YNFKEQ. In DNA form, the CDR3 reads TGTGCCAGCAGCGAACAGGGCCGGGATCAGCCCCAGCATTTT. Its translation is CASSEQGRDQPQHF.

V usage is TRBV24-1 and J usage is TRBJ2-3; a weak D match, TRBD2 (5 bases). CDR3 length: 15 residues. CDR1 KGHDR and CDR2 SFDVKD come from the germline V gene. V gave up 4 bases and J gave up 0 bases, with 10 bases separating them. In DNA form, the CDR3 reads TGTGCCACCAGTGAACCGGGAACTAGCACAGATACGCAGTATTTT. It yields the protein CATSEPGTSTDTQYF.

This clone occurred a few times. The chain employs TRBV5-6 and TRBJ2-3; TRBD2 agrees at 8 bases. The CDR3 sequence is 14 residues long. V gave up 4 bases and J gave up 2 bases; unmatched junction bases: 3. Germline values: CDR1 SGHDT, CDR2 YYEEEE. Here the CDR3 DNA reads TGTGCCAGCAGCCAGCGGGGGAACACAGATACGCAGTATTTT. Translation: CASSQRGNTDTQYF.